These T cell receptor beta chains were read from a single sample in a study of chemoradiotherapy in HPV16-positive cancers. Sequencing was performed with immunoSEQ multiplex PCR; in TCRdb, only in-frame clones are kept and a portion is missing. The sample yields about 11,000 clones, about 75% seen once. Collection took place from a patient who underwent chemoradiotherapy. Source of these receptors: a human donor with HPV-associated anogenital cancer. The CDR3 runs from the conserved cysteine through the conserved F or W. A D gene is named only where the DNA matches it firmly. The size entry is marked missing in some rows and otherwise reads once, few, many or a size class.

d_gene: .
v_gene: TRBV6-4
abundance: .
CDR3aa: CASAEEALGSYEQYF

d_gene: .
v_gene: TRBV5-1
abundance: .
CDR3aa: CASSPQVSTDTQYF

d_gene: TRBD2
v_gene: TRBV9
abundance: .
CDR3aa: CASSVAGGEGELFF

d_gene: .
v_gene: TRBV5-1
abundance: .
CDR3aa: CASRSAGPNEKLFF

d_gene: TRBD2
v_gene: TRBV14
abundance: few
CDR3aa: CASSLPLLAGVKGEQFF

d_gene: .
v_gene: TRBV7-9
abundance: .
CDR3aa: CASSLGGVSYEQYF

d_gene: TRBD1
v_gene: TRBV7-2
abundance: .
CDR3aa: CASSLGQGRWNTEAFF

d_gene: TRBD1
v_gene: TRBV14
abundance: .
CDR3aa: CASSLRQGRSYEQYF

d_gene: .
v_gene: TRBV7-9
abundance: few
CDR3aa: CASSLGSGINEKLFF

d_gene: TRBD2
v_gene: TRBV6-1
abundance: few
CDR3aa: CASSVASGSSYEQYF

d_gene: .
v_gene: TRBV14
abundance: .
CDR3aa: CASSRQLQETQYF

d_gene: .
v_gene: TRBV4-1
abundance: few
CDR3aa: CASSQERQTTYEQYF

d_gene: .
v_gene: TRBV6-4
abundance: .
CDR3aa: CASSVIAGTDTQYF

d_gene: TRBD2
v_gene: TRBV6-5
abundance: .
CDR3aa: CASSSEVAGVQETQYF

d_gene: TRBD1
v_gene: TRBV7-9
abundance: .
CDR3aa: CASSFFRTGRNEQFF

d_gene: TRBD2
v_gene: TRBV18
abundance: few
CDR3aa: CASSPPRAGGITDTQYF